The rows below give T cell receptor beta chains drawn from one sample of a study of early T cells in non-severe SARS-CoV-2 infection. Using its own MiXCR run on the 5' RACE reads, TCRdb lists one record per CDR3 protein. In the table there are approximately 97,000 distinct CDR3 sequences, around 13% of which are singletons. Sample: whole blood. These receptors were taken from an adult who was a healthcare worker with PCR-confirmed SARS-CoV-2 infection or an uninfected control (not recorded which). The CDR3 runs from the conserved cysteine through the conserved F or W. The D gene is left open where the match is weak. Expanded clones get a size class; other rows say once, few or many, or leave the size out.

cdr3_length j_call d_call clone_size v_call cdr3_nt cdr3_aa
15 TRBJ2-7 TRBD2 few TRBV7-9 TGTGCCAGCAGCTTACTAGCGGGAGGGCCGGAGGAGCAGTACTTC CASSLLAGGPEEQYF
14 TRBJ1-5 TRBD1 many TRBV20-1 TGCAGTGCTTTCCAGACAGGGGGCAATCAGCCCCAGCATTTT CSAFQTGGNQPQHF
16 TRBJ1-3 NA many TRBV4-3 TGCGCCAGCAGCCAAGGCTCGGCAGCCGGGGGAAACACCATATATTTT CASSQGSAAGGNTIYF
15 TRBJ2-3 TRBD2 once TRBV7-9 TGTGCCAGCAGCTTGCTAGCGGGAGTGACAGATACGCAGTATTTT CASSLLAGVTDTQYF
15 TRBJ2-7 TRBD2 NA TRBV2 TGTGCCAGCAGACTAGCGGGAGAATACTCCTACGAGCAGTACTTC CASRLAGEYSYEQYF
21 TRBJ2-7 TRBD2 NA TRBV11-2 TGTGCCAGCAGCTTAGGGGGGCTCCGAGGGACTAGCGGGAGGAGCTCCTACGAGCAGTACTTC CASSLGGLRGTSGRSSYEQYF
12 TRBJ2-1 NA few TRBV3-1 TGTGCCAGCAGCCACCGGAGGAATGAGCAGTTCTTC CASSHRRNEQFF
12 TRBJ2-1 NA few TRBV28 TGTGCCAGCAGTTCTTTCCCCTATGAGCAGTTCTTC CASSSFPYEQFF
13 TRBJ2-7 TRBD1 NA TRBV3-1 TGTGCCAGCAGCCAAAACTCGGGACAGGGTCTGTACTTC CASSQNSGQGLYF
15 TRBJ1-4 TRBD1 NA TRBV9 TGTGCCAGCAGCGTCGGACAGGACGAGGATGAAAAACTGTTTTTT CASSVGQDEDEKLFF
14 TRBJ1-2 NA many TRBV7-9 TGTGCCAGCAGCTTCCTAGAGTTACTCTATGGCTACACCTTC CASSFLELLYGYTF
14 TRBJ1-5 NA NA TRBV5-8 TGTGCCAGCAGCTCTGGACGGGGGAGTCAGCCCCAGCATTTT CASSSGRGSQPQHF
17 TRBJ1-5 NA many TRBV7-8 TGTGCCAGCAGCTTAGCTGACAGTCTTCTGAGCAATCAGCCCCAGCATTTT CASSLADSLLSNQPQHF
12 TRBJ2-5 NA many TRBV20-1 TGCAGTGCTAGAGATCGGGTGGAGACCCAGTACTTC CSARDRVETQYF
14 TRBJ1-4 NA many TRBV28 TGTGCCAGCACGGCCGGAGGGGGTAATGAAAAACTGTTTTTT CASTAGGGNEKLFF
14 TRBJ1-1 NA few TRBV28 TGTGCCAGCAGTTTAAACAGGGTAAACACTGAAGCTTTCTTT CASSLNRVNTEAFF
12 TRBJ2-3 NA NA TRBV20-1 TGCAGTGCTAGAGATCGAGATCATACGCAGTATTTT CSARDRDHTQYF
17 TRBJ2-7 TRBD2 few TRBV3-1 TGTGCCAGCAGCCAAGATGACGGGACTAGCGGATTCTACGAGCAGTACTTC CASSQDDGTSGFYEQYF
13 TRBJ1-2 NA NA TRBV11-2 TGTGCCAGCAGCTTGGGCAGCCGACAAAGCTACACCTTC CASSLGSRQSYTF
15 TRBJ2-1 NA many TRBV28 TGTGCCAGCAGTTTAAGTCTAGGACTCTCCAATGAGCAGTTCTTC CASSLSLGLSNEQFF
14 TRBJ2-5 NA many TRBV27 TGTGCCAGCAGTTCGGGGGTTAGAAAAGAGACCCAGTACTTC CASSSGVRKETQYF
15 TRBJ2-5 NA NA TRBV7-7 TGTGCCAGCAGCTTAGATGGGCTAGCGCAAGAGACCCAGTACTTC CASSLDGLAQETQYF
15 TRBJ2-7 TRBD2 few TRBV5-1 TGCGCCAGCAGCTTGGCCACTAGCGGGAATAGCGAGCAGTACTTC CASSLATSGNSEQYF
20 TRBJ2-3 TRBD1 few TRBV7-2 TGTGCCAGCAGCTTAATATTGTTGACAGGGGGTCGTAGCGGAACAGATACGCAGTATTTT CASSLILLTGGRSGTDTQYF
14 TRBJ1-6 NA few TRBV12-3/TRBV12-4 TGTGCCAGCAGTTTGAGGCAGGCCTATTCACCCCTCCACTTT CASSLRQAYSPLHF
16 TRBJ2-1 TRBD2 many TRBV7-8 TGTGCCAGCAGCTTACCCCTGCGTAGCGGGAGCCATGAGCAGTTCTTC CASSLPLRSGSHEQFF
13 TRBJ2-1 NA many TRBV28 TGTGCCAGCAGCCGGTCAGTCCTCAATGAGCAGTTCTTC CASSRSVLNEQFF
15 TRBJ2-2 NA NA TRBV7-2 TGTGCCAGCAGCCCGGGGGTCAGCGTCACCGGGGAGCTGTTTTTT CASSPGVSVTGELFF
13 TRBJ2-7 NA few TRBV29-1 TGCAGCGCCAGGGAGAGCCGCTCCTACGAGCAGTACTTC CSARESRSYEQYF
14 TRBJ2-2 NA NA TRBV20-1 TGCAGTGCCTCAGGAGTGAGGGCCGCCGGGGAGCTGTTTTTT CSASGVRAAGELFF
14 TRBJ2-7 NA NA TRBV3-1 TGTGCCAGCAGCCAGGTTGACAGCTCCTACGAGCAGTACTTC CASSQVDSSYEQYF
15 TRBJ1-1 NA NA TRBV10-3 TGTGCCATCAGTGATCTGAGACAGGCGAACACTGAAGCTTTCTTT CAISDLRQANTEAFF
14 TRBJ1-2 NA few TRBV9 TGTGCCAGCAGCGTAGTGGGGAATAGCTATGGCTACACCTTC CASSVVGNSYGYTF
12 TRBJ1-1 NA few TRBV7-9 TGTGCCAGCAGCTCCCCCCACACTGAAGCTTTCTTT CASSSPHTEAFF
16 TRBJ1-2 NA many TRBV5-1 TGCGCCAGCAGCTTGGGAAAATGGGGCGCGGGCTATGGCTACACCTTC CASSLGKWGAGYGYTF
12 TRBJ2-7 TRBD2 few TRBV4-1 TGCGCCAGCAGCCAAGGCGGGGGCGAGCAGTACTTC CASSQGGGEQYF